The rows below give T cell receptor beta chains drawn from one sample of a study of blood T cell repertoires in COVID-19. Sequencing used immunoSEQ multiplex PCR; TCRdb keeps in-frame clones, though not all of them. The sample has about 400,000 clones; roughly 90% are singletons. The sample was PBMCs or T cells enriched from blood (not recorded which). These receptors were obtained from a woman aged 25 to 39 with acute COVID-19. The CDR3 runs from the conserved cysteine through the conserved F or W. A D gene is named only where the DNA matches it firmly. Clone size is given for some rows only: seen once, a few or many times, or a class if the clone is expanded.

size	D	length	V	J	CDR3	DNA
.	TRBD1	13	TRBV18	TRBJ1-1	CASSPRGRTEAFF	TGTGCCAGCTCACCCAGGGGGCGTACTGAAGCTTTCTTT
.	TRBD1	19	TRBV29-1	TRBJ1-1	CSAFKLQPGTGVLNTEAFF	TGCAGCGCCTTCAAACTACAACCCGGGACAGGGGTTTTGAACACTGAAGCTTTCTTT
.	TRBD2	20	TRBV19	TRBJ2-1	CASSTLPLTGTTGLSDEQFF	TGTGCCAGTAGTACTCTTCCTTTAACCGGGACTACCGGTTTGAGCGATGAGCAGTTCTTC
.	TRBD1	16	TRBV6-1	TRBJ2-3	CASSELGGSHSDTQYF	TGTGCCAGCAGTGAATTAGGGGGCTCCCACTCAGATACGCAGTATTTT
.	.	15	TRBV9	TRBJ1-1	CASSVGWAGNTEAFF	TGTGCCAGCAGCGTAGGATGGGCAGGGAACACTGAAGCTTTCTTT
.	.	16	TRBV27	TRBJ1-1	CASSSSPLVSYTEAFF	TGTGCCAGCAGTTCATCGCCACTAGTTTCGTACACTGAAGCTTTCTTT
.	.	14	TRBV5-1	TRBJ1-2	CASRVETSNYGYTF	TGCGCCAGCAGGGTAGAGACATCTAACTATGGCTACACCTTC
.	.	12	TRBV7-9	TRBJ2-2	CASSLDSPELFF	TGTGCCAGCAGCTTGGACAGTCCAGAGCTGTTTTTT
.	TRBD1	14	TRBV5-1	TRBJ1-2	CASSLDRVDYGYTF	TGCGCCAGCAGCCTCGACAGGGTCGACTATGGCTACACCTTC
once	.	16	TRBV7-9	TRBJ1-3	CASSRPGRGTGNTIYF	TGTGCCAGCAGCAGACCCGGTCGGGGGACTGGAAACACCATATATTTT
.	TRBD2	14	TRBV18	TRBJ2-3	CASSPGTSGDTQYF	TGTGCCAGCTCACCGGGGACTAGCGGGGATACGCAGTATTTT
.	.	13	TRBV6-4	TRBJ2-7	CASSPGAFYEQYF	TGTGCCAGCAGCCCAGGGGCGTTCTACGAGCAGTACTTC
.	.	13	TRBV6-5	TRBJ1-3	CASSRGGGNTIYF	TGTGCCAGCAGTCGAGGGGGTGGAAACACCATATATTTT
.	TRBD1	15	TRBV4-1	TRBJ1-6	CASSQEDRAGSPLHF	TGCGCCAGCAGCCAAGAAGACAGGGCCGGGTCACCCCTCCACTTT
.	.	14	TRBV5-1	TRBJ1-1	CASRDTGMNTEAFF	TGCGCCAGCAGGGATACAGGGATGAACACTGAAGCTTTCTTT
.	.	14	TRBV4-2	TRBJ1-4	CASSPLAGNEKLFF	TGTGCCAGCAGCCCCCTGGCAGGGAACGAAAAACTGTTTTTT
.	TRBD1	15	TRBV27	TRBJ1-4	CASSLMGQGREKLFF	TGTGCCAGCAGTTTAATGGGACAGGGACGTGAAAAACTGTTTTTT
.	TRBD1	15	TRBV5-1	TRBJ1-1	CASSSQTGPGTEAFF	TGCGCCAGCAGCTCCCAGACAGGGCCGGGCACTGAAGCTTTCTTT
.	TRBD1	13	TRBV5-1	TRBJ2-1	CASIATGGNEQFF	TGCGCCAGCATCGCTACAGGGGGGAATGAGCAGTTCTTC
.	.	11	TRBV21-1	TRBJ1-5	CASPSSQPQHF	TGTGCCAGCCCCTCGTCCCAGCCCCAGCATTTT
.	.	14	TRBV2	TRBJ1-2	CASSDTTSVAGYTF	TGTGCCAGCAGCGATACAACGTCAGTCGCCGGCTACACCTTC
.	TRBD2	17	TRBV20-1	TRBJ2-1	CSASLPGLAGGPARQFF	TGCAGTGCTAGTCTTCCGGGACTAGCGGGGGGACCCGCTCGGCAGTTCTTC
.	TRBD1	16	TRBV29-1	TRBJ2-3	CSVVKGGTGAKDTQYF	TGCAGCGTTGTAAAGGGGGGGACAGGGGCTAAAGATACGCAGTATTTT
.	TRBD1	15	TRBV24-1	TRBJ2-2	CATSGGGRDTGELFF	TGTGCCACCAGTGGAGGGGGCAGGGACACCGGGGAGCTGTTTTTT
.	.	13	TRBV7-3	TRBJ1-1	CASSLREGTEAFF	TGTGCCAGCAGCTTAAGAGAGGGAACTGAAGCTTTCTTT
.	.	14	TRBV10-2	TRBJ1-1	CASSESRENTEAFF	TGCGCCAGCAGTGAGTCGAGGGAGAACACTGAAGCTTTCTTT
.	TRBD1	16	TRBV5-1	TRBJ1-2	CASSWGDRPMEYGYTF	TGCGCCAGCAGCTGGGGGGACAGACCCATGGAATATGGCTACACCTTC
.	.	15	TRBV7-3	TRBJ2-6	CASSPTGTGANVLTF	TGTGCCAGCAGCCCAACAGGTACTGGGGCCAACGTCCTGACTTTC
.	.	15	TRBV27	TRBJ1-6	CASSLGGTYNSPLHF	TGTGCCAGCAGTTTAGGGGGGACCTATAATTCACCCCTCCACTTT
.	.	13	TRBV28	TRBJ1-1	CASSNPQNTEAFF	TGTGCCAGCAGCAATCCACAGAACACTGAAGCTTTCTTT
.	.	13	TRBV7-2	TRBJ1-4	CASSFSGYEKLFF	TGTGCCAGCAGCTTTTCAGGATACGAAAAACTGTTTTTT
.	TRBD1	16	TRBV7-9	TRBJ2-7	CASSAIEDRGPYEQYF	TGTGCCAGCAGCGCCATCGAGGACAGGGGGCCCTACGAGCAGTACTTC
.	TRBD1	15	TRBV27	TRBJ1-2	CASSPQGDGIYGYTF	TGTGCCAGCAGCCCACAGGGGGACGGAATATATGGCTACACCTTC
.	TRBD1	14	TRBV2	TRBJ1-1	CASIQGIGNTEAFF	TGTGCCAGCATACAGGGGATCGGGAACACTGAAGCTTTCTTT
.	TRBD1	14	TRBV7-2	TRBJ2-1	CASSAPGQGGWQFF	TGTGCCAGCAGCGCCCCGGGACAGGGTGGATGGCAGTTCTTC
.	.	17	TRBV30	TRBJ2-6	CAWSGTSDWAGANVLTF	TGTGCCTGGAGTGGGACATCCGACTGGGCTGGGGCCAACGTCCTGACTTTC
.	.	16	TRBV5-3	TRBJ1-5	CARSFLPRQVNQPQHF	TGTGCCAGAAGCTTTCTTCCCCGGCAGGTCAATCAGCCCCAGCATTTT
.	.	15	TRBV6-1	TRBJ1-1	CASSEISPGDTEAFF	TGTGCCAGCAGTGAAATATCGCCGGGGGACACTGAAGCTTTCTTT
.	TRBD2	16	TRBV10-2	TRBJ2-3	CASSELAGPSTDTQYF	TGCGCCAGCAGTGAGCTAGCGGGGCCTAGCACAGATACGCAGTATTTT
.	TRBD2	17	TRBV6-1	TRBJ2-2	CASSDWGLAGVDGELFF	TGTGCCAGCAGTGACTGGGGACTAGCGGGGGTCGACGGGGAGCTGTTTTTT
.	.	15	TRBV3-1/TRBV3-2	TRBJ1-4	CASSLWGPAGEKLFF	TGTGCCAGCAGCCTTTGGGGCCCAGCGGGTGAAAAACTGTTTTTT
.	TRBD1	15	TRBV12-5	TRBJ2-7	CASGHRDRVLYEQYF	TGTGCTAGTGGGCACCGGGACAGGGTTCTCTACGAGCAGTACTTC